Each of the 21 T cell receptor beta chains below was sequenced from the same sample in a study of technical replicates of blood from several donors. Assay used: immunoSEQ multiplex PCR; TCRdb lists only in-frame clones, some missing. The sample has tens of thousands of clones; 80% to 95% are singletons. Sequencing was done on a sample of T cells isolated from PBMCs. The receptors were gathered from a human donor in good health.

V usage is TRBV1 and J usage is TRBJ2-7; the D segment call TRBD2 is taken from the table without a DNA check. TRBV1 is flagged as a pseudogene. The CDR3 runs to 17 residues. The CDR3 DNA reads TGCACCAGCAGCCACACTCCTGGACTAGTCCAAGATTACGAGCAGTACTTC. Protein sequence: CTSSHTPGLVQDYEQYF.

The chain couples TRBV5-6 to TRBJ1-4, with 9 bases lining up with TRBD1. The CDR3 is 14 residues long. V gave up 4 bases and J gave up 7 bases; unmatched junction bases: 5. Germline V gene data show CDR1 as SGHDT and CDR2 as YYEEEE. The CDR3 sequence: CASSATGGGEKLFF. In DNA, the CDR3 is TGTGCCAGCAGCGCGACAGGGGGAGGTGAAAAACTGTTTTTT.

The chain uses TRBV10-3 and TRBJ1-5; TRBD1 matches 8 bases. Per the germline V gene, CDR1 is ENHRY and CDR2 is SYGVKD. V shed 10 bases, J shed 2 bases, and the junction held 10 bases outside the gene matches. The CDR3 is 15 residues long. CDR3 sequence (DNA): TGTGCCACCAGATTGGGACAGGAAGGCAATCAGCCCCAGCATTTT. This gives the protein CATRLGQEGNQPQHF.

J is TRBJ2-2 and V is TRBV9; D may be TRBD1 (5 bases). Between the trimmed V and J ends, which lost 3 bases and 4 bases, there was a span of 10 bases. Germline V gives CDR1 SGDLS, CDR2 YYNGEE. The CDR3 sequence is 14 residues long. DNA for the CDR3: TGTGCCAGCAGCGGACCAGGGTTCACCGGGGAGCTGTTTTTT. Its translation is CASSGPGFTGELFF.

This chain joins TRBV9 and TRBJ2-7; 9 bases map to TRBD1. The CDR3 totals 15 residues. Germline CDR1 SGDLS, CDR2 YYNGEE. V lost 4 bases and J lost 1; bases outside the gene matches: 6. The CDR3 here is CASSLRTGASYEQYF. As DNA, the CDR3 is TGTGCCAGCAGCCTCCGGACAGGGGCGTCCTACGAGCAGTACTTC. Looking up the rest from reference TRBV9 and TRBJ2-7 gives the full variable domain: DSGVTQTPKHLITATGQRVTLRCSPRSGDLSVYWYQQSLDQGLQFLIQYYNGEERAKGNILERFSAQQFPDLHSELNLSSLELGDSALYFCASSLRTGASYEQYFGPGTRLTVT.

The genes are TRBV19 and TRBJ2-4; 8 nucleotides align to TRBD1. V shed 6 bases and J 3 bases; nucleotides not matched to a gene: 7. Germline V gene sequence: CDR1 LNHDA, CDR2 SQIVND (reference sequence). This CDR3 spans 15 amino acids. CDR3 bases: TGTGCCAGTAGGGATGGACAGGGTAGCAAAAACATTCAGTACTTC. It yields the protein CASRDGQGSKNIQYF. Full variable domain (rest looked up from reference TRBV19 and TRBJ2-4): DGGITQSPKYLFRKEGQNVTLSCEQNLNHDAMYWYRQDPGQGLRLIYYSQIVNDFQKGDIAEGYSVSREKKESFPLTVTSAQKNPTAFYLCASRDGQGSKNIQYFGAGTRLSVL.

The count of this clone is one. The chain recombines TRBV7-9 with TRBJ2-1, with 8 bases matching TRBD2. The CDR3 spans 16 residues. Germline CDR1 SEHNR, CDR2 FQNEAQ (reference sequence). J gave up 5 bases and V 5 bases, and 11 bases lay outside the gene matches. As DNA, the CDR3 is TGTGCCAGCAGCCCGACTAGCGCGAATATAAACAATGAGCAGTTCTTC. Its translation: CASSPTSANINNEQFF.

This chain joins TRBV7-3 and TRBJ2-5, with D possibly being TRBD1 (5 bases). CDR1 and CDR2 (germline): SGHTA, FQGTGA. Trimming pared 2 bases from V and 1 base from J, leaving 11 bases between. The CDR3 length is 15 residues. The CDR3 here is CASSLATGFQETQYF. In DNA form, the CDR3 reads TGTGCCAGCAGCTTAGCAACAGGATTCCAAGAGACCCAGTACTTC.

The DNA for the CDR3 is TGTGCCAGCAGCTTGAGAGCGGGAGTGCCCTACGAGCAGTACTTC. It is translated as CASSLRAGVPYEQYF. This chain connects TRBV5-4 to TRBJ2-7; 8 nucleotides line up with TRBD2. There are 15 residues in the CDR3. Trimming cost V 1 base and J 2 bases; bases outside gene matches: 5. Germline V gene lookup returns CDR1 SGHNT and CDR2 YYREEE (reference sequence).

The V and J genes are TRBV6-1 and TRBJ1-1; no clear D gene. Germline assignment: CDR1 MNHNS and CDR2 SASEGT. CDR3 length: 14 amino acids. Trimming left V 11 bases short and J 5 bases short, with 21 bases between. CDR3: CALTREGRNTEAFF. Written as DNA, the CDR3 is TGTGCCCTCACACGTGAGGGTAGGAATACTGAAGCTTTCTTT.

The chain is built from TRBV28 and TRBJ1-2, with a weak D call TRBD1 (6 bases). CDR3 length: 13 amino acids. V shed 5 bases and J shed 4 bases, with 11 bases lying between them. Germline loops: CDR1 MDHEN, CDR2 SYDVKM. The CDR3 spells CASSVQGSYGYTF. The CDR3 bases are TGTGCCAGCAGTGTACAGGGTTCCTATGGCTACACCTTC.

The rearrangement uses TRBV2 and TRBJ2-3; D is unclear. Trimming stripped 4 bases from V and 3 bases from J, with 11 bases between. CDR1 is SNHLY and CDR2 is FYNNEI in the germline V gene. CDR3 size: 14 residues. The CDR3: CASSVLSLTDTQYF. The DNA of the CDR3 is TGTGCCAGCAGTGTCCTCTCTTTAACAGATACGCAGTATTTT.

The V and J genes are TRBV29-1 and TRBJ1-4; 8 bases are shared with TRBD1. The germline gives CDR1 SQVTM, CDR2 ANQGSEA. V shed 3 bases and J 8 bases; nucleotides not matched to a gene: 5. The CDR3 covers 13 residues. CDR3 in amino acids: CSVEDRVYEKLFF. The CDR3 DNA reads as TGCAGCGTTGAGGACAGGGTCTACGAAAAACTGTTTTTT. Filled out from reference TRBV29-1 and TRBJ1-4, the complete variable domain reads SAVISQKPSRDICQRGTSLTIQCQVDSQVTMMFWYRQQPGQSLTLIATANQGSEATYESGFVIDKFPISRPNLTFSTLTVSNMSPEDSSIYLCSVEDRVYEKLFFGSGTQLSVL.

V is TRBV9 and J is TRBJ1-1; D ambiguous. V gave up 4 bases and J gave up 0 bases, with 7 bases separating them. CDR3 length equals 13 residues. The germline V gene encodes CDR1 SGDLS and CDR2 YYNGEE. In DNA form, the CDR3 reads TGTGCCAGCAGCCCTCCAGTGAACACTGAAGCTTTCTTT. Its translation is CASSPPVNTEAFF.

The chain recombines TRBV27 with TRBJ1-2, with 10 bases that match TRBD1. The CDR3 has 13 amino acids. The V gene end was trimmed by 10 bases and the J gene end by 8 bases; junction bases not matched to a gene: 10. Germline V gene data show CDR1 as MNHEY and CDR2 as SMNVEV (reference sequence). The CDR3 coding sequence is TGTGCCACCCCGGACAGGGGGAAAGGAGGCTACACCTTC. Its protein is CATPDRGKGGYTF.

This sequence joins TRBV7-2 and TRBJ1-5; unclear D gene. CDR3 length: 15 residues. The ends were cut back, 2 bases at V and 1 base at J, with 9 bases in the middle. Germline values: CDR1 SGHTA, CDR2 FQGNSA. CDR3 nucleotide sequence: TGTGCCAGCAGCTTAAGTTTCAGGAGCAATCAGCCCCAGCATTTT. It translates to CASSLSFRSNQPQHF.

The rearrangement joins TRBV27 to TRBJ2-7; tentatively, D is TRBD2 (5 bases). Trimming left V 3 bases short and J 1 base short, with 13 bases between. This CDR3 has 15 residues. CDR1 and CDR2 from the germline V gene are MNHEY and SMNVEV (reference sequence). CDR3 amino acids: CASSFSPSRSYEQYF. The CDR3 DNA reads TGTGCCAGCAGTTTCTCGCCTAGCCGTTCCTACGAGCAGTACTTC.

The J gene is TRBJ1-2, the V gene TRBV4-1; 8 bases are shared with TRBD1. The J segment lost 6 bases and the V segment lost 0 bases, leaving 6 bases of the junction unmatched. The CDR3 runs to 15 residues. The V gene's germline CDR1 is MGHRA and CDR2 YSYEKL. The DNA for the CDR3 is TGCGCCAGCAGCCAAGAATTCCCAGGGGGCCATGGCTACACCTTC. Its protein product is CASSQEFPGGHGYTF.

The V call is TRBV4-3, the J call TRBJ2-1, with 9 bases aligning to TRBD2. Trimming cost V 3 bases and J 3 bases; bases outside gene matches: 6. Germline V lookup: CDR1 LGHNA, CDR2 YSLEER. The CDR3 length is 16 residues. The DNA of the CDR3 is TGCGCCAGCAGCCACAGGAGACTAGCGGTCTACAATGAGCAGTTCTTC. It yields the protein CASSHRRLAVYNEQFF.

The DNA of the CDR3 is TGTGCCAGCAGCTTAGTCGGACAGGGGGCGCGCACTGAAGCTTTCTTT. Its translation: CASSLVGQGARTEAFF. This chain joins TRBV7-2 and TRBJ1-1, with 11 bases fitting TRBD1. This CDR3 is built from 16 residues. In germline, CDR1 is SGHTA, CDR2 FQGNSA. The V and J ends lost 1 base and 4 bases, in that order; junction bases with no gene match: 5.

The chain has TRBV21-1 and TRBJ1-4; the table's D call TRBD1 went unverified against the DNA. TRBV21-1 corresponds to a pseudogene. The CDR3 spans 17 residues. CDR3 amino acids: CASSKETGSATNEKLFF. The CDR3 nucleotides are TGTGCCAGCAGCAAAGAGACAGGTTCTGCAACTAATGAAAAACTGTTTTTT.